This passage covers 30 T cell receptor beta chains from one sample sequenced in a study of OX40 agonist ivuxolimab in advanced cancers. Only in-frame clones appear in the TCRdb table, and some are missing; sequencing was by immunoSEQ multiplex PCR. The sample comprises about 12,000 clones, about 81% of which are singletons, and more than 12% rests with the top ten. The input for sequencing was CD4+ or CD8+ T cells sorted from blood, taken in a trial of the OX40 agonist ivuxolimab. These receptor sequences come from an adult with an advanced solid tumor such as melanoma, head and neck, liver or kidney cancer.

This chain links TRBV4-2 with TRBJ2-7; 9 nucleotides agree with TRBD1. Germline V gene data show CDR1 as LGHNA and CDR2 as YNFKEQ. The V gene end was trimmed by 3 bases and the J gene end by 7 bases; junction bases not matched to a gene: 10. The CDR3 has 15 residues. The chain's CDR3 is CASSHTDRGPGEQYF. CDR3 in DNA: TGTGCCAGCAGCCACACGGACAGGGGCCCTGGGGAGCAGTACTTC.

As concerns this clone: Its ends do not fully match the called genes, so a read error is possible. CDR3 sequence (DNA): TGTGCCAGCAGCCTAGCGGGAAAATTTACAGATACGCAGTATTTT. It translates to CASSLAGKFTDTQYF. J is TRBJ2-3 and V is TRBV7-8; 9 nucleotides agree with TRBD2. The CDR3 runs to 15 residues. CDR1 SGHVS and CDR2 FQNEAQ come from the germline V gene.

The chain links TRBV27 to TRBJ1-4; D gene uncertain. Germline CDR1 and CDR2: MNHEY and SMNVEV (reference sequence). V was pared by 4 bases and J by 8 bases, with 20 bases between. The CDR3 runs to 16 residues. The DNA of the CDR3 is TGTGCCAGCAGTTCCCGGGATTCGGCAATCGGGGAAAAACTGTTTTTT. Translated, it gives CASSSRDSAIGEKLFF.

This clone was counted between two and nine times. The chain uses TRBV7-9 and TRBJ2-1, with a possible D match to TRBD2 (5 bases). The V end was cut by 4 bases, the J end by 6 bases, with 13 bases between. The CDR3 is 14 residues long. Germline V lookup: CDR1 SEHNR, CDR2 FQNEAQ (reference sequence). The CDR3 sequence is CASSWSGLANEQFF. The CDR3 DNA sequence: TGTGCCAGCAGCTGGTCGGGGTTAGCCAATGAGCAGTTCTTC.

A single count supports this clone. The V gene is TRBV25-1, the J gene TRBJ2-7; tentatively, D is TRBD1 (6 bases). The CDR3 has 12 amino acids. Trimming removed 4 bases at V and 5 bases at J, with 9 bases between. CDR1 is MGHDK, CDR2 SYGVNS, per germline. The DNA for the CDR3 is TGTGCCAGCAGTGCCTGGACAGACGAGCAGTACTTC. This translates into CASSAWTDEQYF.

The CDR3: CASSLERASGYITDTQYF. The DNA of the CDR3 is TGTGCCAGCAGCTTGGAGAGGGCTAGCGGATATATCACAGATACGCAGTATTTT. The chain links TRBV5-6 to TRBJ2-3; 7 positions match TRBD2. The germline gives CDR1 SGHDT, CDR2 YYEEEE. V trimming: 0 bases; J trimming: 2 bases; junction bases outside the gene matches: 12. The CDR3 consists of 18 residues.

J is TRBJ1-2 and V is TRBV15; no clear D gene. Between the trimmed V and J ends, which lost 0 bases and 0 bases, there was a span of 14 bases. The germline gives CDR1 LNHNV, CDR2 YYDKDF (reference sequence). The CDR3 consists of 17 residues. CDR3 region: CATSRDPGTASNYGYTF. The DNA for the CDR3 is TGTGCCACCAGCAGAGATCCCGGAACCGCATCTAACTATGGCTACACCTTC.

The chain uses TRBV11-3 and TRBJ2-5; TRBD1 matches at 9 bases. This CDR3 is built from 15 residues. Germline assignment: CDR1 SGHNT and CDR2 YENEEA. V lost 5 bases to trimming and J lost 1 base; unmatched junction nucleotides: 5. CDR3 in amino acids: CASSTGQGIQETQYF. The CDR3 DNA reads as TGTGCCAGCAGCACCGGACAGGGGATCCAAGAGACCCAGTACTTC.

The DNA of the CDR3 is TGTGCCAGCAGCTTAAGTCGGCTGAACACTGAAGCTTTCTTT. As protein: CASSLSRLNTEAFF. The rearrangement joins TRBV7-9 to TRBJ1-1; the D is unclear. CDR1 and CDR2 (germline): SEHNR, FQNEAQ (reference sequence). The CDR3 extends over 14 amino acids. V was pared by 2 bases and J by 0 bases, with 7 bases between.

In its sample, this clone ranks as medium-sized. The chain recombines TRBV7-2 with TRBJ2-3, with TRBD2 as a possible D gene (6 bases). The CDR3 sequence is 17 residues long. Germline-derived CDR1 and CDR2 are SGHTA and FQGNSA. The V end was cut by 5 bases, the J end by 8 bases, with 26 bases between. CDR3 amino acids: CASSPALALSAGSTQYF. DNA for the CDR3: TGTGCCAGCAGCCCCGCTCTAGCGCTGTCCGCGGGTAGTACGCAGTATTTT.

The chain couples TRBV4-2 to TRBJ2-3; 7 nucleotides agree with TRBD1. The V gene end was trimmed by 0 bases and the J gene end by 1 base; junction bases not matched to a gene: 4. Germline assignment: CDR1 LGHNA and CDR2 YNFKEQ. The length of the CDR3 is 16 residues. The CDR3 coding sequence is TGTGCCAGCAGCCAAGAAGAAGGACAGGGCACAGATACGCAGTATTTT. Its translation is CASSQEEGQGTDTQYF.

This clone is medium-sized (0.01 to 0.1%) in the sample. One end of the junction is discordant with germline, which a read error may explain. This chain joins TRBV2 and TRBJ2-7; TRBD2 is a possible D gene (5 bases). Per germline, CDR1 SNHLY and CDR2 FYNNEI. The CDR3 totals 10 residues. CDR3 DNA sequence: TGTGCCAGCAGTGGGCTTAGCGCCAAATTC. It encodes CASSGLSAKF.

The chain joins TRBV28 to TRBJ2-1; D gene uncertain. The V gene's germline CDR1 is MDHEN and CDR2 SYDVKM. The CDR3 covers 12 residues. The V gene lost 5 bases and the J gene lost 9 bases, with 11 bases spanning the gap. CDR3 sequence reads: CASSLGQSEQFF. The CDR3, as DNA: TGTGCCAGCAGTCTAGGCCAGAGTGAGCAGTTCTTC.

V usage is TRBV4-1 and J usage is TRBJ2-7; 12 positions agree with TRBD1. Trimming at V came to 5 bases and at J to 7 bases, leaving 6 bases not matched to a gene. This CDR3 has 14 residues. Germline assignment: CDR1 MGHRA and CDR2 YSYEKL. The CDR3: CASSYGTGGREQYF. The CDR3 nucleotides read TGCGCCAGCAGCTACGGGACAGGGGGCAGAGAGCAGTACTTC.

This chain links TRBV5-1 with TRBJ2-1, with 7 bases lining up with TRBD2. The germline V gene has CDR1 SGHRS and CDR2 YFSETQ. V lost 1 base, J lost 2 bases, and 3 bases stayed unmatched. The CDR3 contains 15 residues. The CDR3: CASSLSTSAYNEQFF. The CDR3 DNA follows: TGCGCCAGCAGCTTGTCTACTAGCGCCTACAATGAGCAGTTCTTC.

The chain has TRBV7-9 and TRBJ2-1; weak D call: TRBD1 (5 bases). Trimming pared 5 bases from V and 12 bases from J, leaving 17 bases between. The CDR3 sequence is 13 residues long. CDR1 and CDR2 (germline): SEHNR, FQNEAQ (reference sequence). The CDR3 loop is CASSTLFAGAQFF. The CDR3 region has the DNA TGTGCCAGCAGCACCCTCTTCGCTGGGGCGCAGTTCTTC.

The chain carries TRBV4-3 and TRBJ2-3; the match to TRBD2 covers 9 bases. In germline, CDR1 is LGHNA, CDR2 YSLEER. This CDR3 comprises 16 residues. V was clipped by 0 bases and J by 2 bases; unmatched bases: 3. CDR3 sequence reads: CASSQDVAGVTDTQYF. The CDR3 region has the DNA TGCGCCAGCAGCCAAGATGTAGCGGGGGTCACAGATACGCAGTATTTT.

This chain uses TRBV9 with TRBJ2-3, with D uncertain. Germline V gene sequence: CDR1 SGDLS, CDR2 YYNGEE. The CDR3 totals 14 residues. Trimming shortened V by 0 bases and J by 3 bases, and 8 bases separated the two germline ends. The CDR3 sequence is CASSVGGKTDTQYF. The CDR3 DNA reads TGTGCCAGCAGCGTAGGGGGTAAGACAGATACGCAGTATTTT.

V is TRBV28 and J is TRBJ2-4; D gene ambiguous. Germline V gives CDR1 MDHEN, CDR2 SYDVKM. V lost 3 bases and J lost 2, with 2 bases in between. This CDR3 has 12 residues. DNA for the CDR3: TGTGCCAGCAGTTTCCCCAAAAACATTCAGTACTTC. Its protein product is CASSFPKNIQYF.

The chain joins TRBV9 to TRBJ1-1; 7 bases are shared with TRBD1. In germline, CDR1 is SGDLS, CDR2 YYNGEE. V shed 0 bases, J shed 6 bases, and the junction held 5 bases outside the gene matches. The CDR3 contains 14 residues. CDR3 sequence (DNA): TGTGCCAGCAGCGTAGCTAGAGGGGGCCCTGAAGCTTTCTTT. Protein: CASSVARGGPEAFF.

The V call is TRBV7-2, the J call TRBJ2-5, with D perhaps matching TRBD1 (7 bases). The CDR3 runs 15 residues. CDR1 SGHTA and CDR2 FQGNSA come from the germline V gene. V lost 5 bases to trimming and J lost 5 bases, with 18 bases between them. This chain's CDR3 is CASSPTDQGGETQYF. For the CDR3, the DNA is TGTGCCAGCAGCCCGACCGACCAGGGGGGCGAGACCCAGTACTTC. Complete variable domain (other parts from reference TRBV7-2 and TRBJ2-5): GAGVSQSPSNKVTEKGKDVELRCDPISGHTALYWYRQSLGQGLEFLIYFQGNSAPDKSGLPSDRFSAERTGGSVSTLTIQRTQQEDSAVYLCASSPTDQGGETQYFGPGTRLLVL.

A few counts support this clone. This chain connects TRBV19 to TRBJ2-7; 8 positions match TRBD1. CDR1 is LNHDA, CDR2 SQIVND, per germline (reference sequence). The CDR3 spans 16 residues. The V gene end was trimmed by 6 bases and the J gene end by 4 bases; junction bases not matched to a gene: 14. The CDR3: CASSGDRGGKLYEQYF. The DNA for the CDR3 is TGTGCCAGTAGCGGTGACAGGGGCGGGAAATTGTACGAGCAGTACTTC.

This clone has only one observation. This chain links TRBV5-6 with TRBJ1-1, with TRBD1 matching over 7 bases. The germline V gene encodes CDR1 SGHDT and CDR2 YYEEEE. V was pared by 6 bases and J by 2 bases, with 7 bases of the junction left unmatched. The CDR3 loop spans 14 amino acids. CDR3 region: CASIRGGLNTEAFF. CDR3 nucleotides: TGTGCCAGCATCAGGGGGGGCCTTAACACTGAAGCTTTCTTT.

This clone was recorded only once. This rearrangement joins TRBV7-6 to TRBJ2-7; TRBD1 matches at 9 bases. V dropped 3 bases and J dropped 4; count of bases not matched to a gene: 10. Germline V CDR1 and CDR2: SGHVS, FNYEAQ. The CDR3 sequence is 16 residues long. The CDR3 reads CASSFSSGTGTYEQYF. The CDR3 DNA reads TGTGCCAGCAGCTTCAGCTCCGGGACAGGGACTTACGAGCAGTACTTC.

The V and J genes are TRBV7-9 and TRBJ2-7; D is perhaps TRBD2 (6 bases). Germline loops: CDR1 SEHNR, CDR2 FQNEAQ (reference sequence). Between the trimmed V and J ends, which lost 7 bases and 0 bases, there was a span of 16 bases. This CDR3 has 15 residues. For the CDR3, the DNA is TGTGCCAGCACCGATGTCGGGACTCACTCCTACGAGCAGTACTTC. Translation gives CASTDVGTHSYEQYF.

The chain joins TRBV9 to TRBJ1-1; 9 bases fit TRBD1. The CDR3 spans 16 residues. The germline CDR1 and CDR2 sequences are SGDLS and YYNGEE. V gave up 3 bases and J gave up 4 bases; unmatched junction bases: 10. In DNA, the CDR3 is TGTGCCAGCAGCGCCACCGGGACAGGGATCAGCACTGAAGCTTTCTTT. Protein sequence: CASSATGTGISTEAFF. Complete variable domain (other parts from reference TRBV9 and TRBJ1-1): DSGVTQTPKHLITATGQRVTLRCSPRSGDLSVYWYQQSLDQGLQFLIQYYNGEERAKGNILERFSAQQFPDLHSELNLSSLELGDSALYFCASSATGTGISTEAFFGQGTRLTVV.

The gene calls are TRBV23-1 and TRBJ1-5, with 7 positions matching TRBD1. TRBV23-1 is labeled an ORF, and its function is uncertain. With V trimmed by 0 bases and J by 7 bases, 15 bases remained unmatched. This CDR3 has 18 amino acids. This CDR3 is CASSQSSLSRGILQPQHF. CDR3 nucleotide sequence: TGCGCCAGCAGTCAATCCTCTCTGAGCAGGGGGATCCTGCAGCCCCAGCATTTT.

Relative to its sample, this clone is medium-sized. This chain links TRBV4-1 with TRBJ2-1; TRBD2 matches 9 bases. The V segment lost 4 bases and the J segment 6 bases; nucleotides outside the gene matches: 4. The CDR3 has 14 residues. Germline V gives CDR1 MGHRA, CDR2 YSYEKL. The CDR3 DNA reads TGCGCCAGCAGCCTAGGACTAGCGTCCAATGAGCAGTTCTTC. Residues: CASSLGLASNEQFF.

This chain joins TRBV4-3 and TRBJ2-7; the D gene is possibly TRBD2 (5 bases). V lost 3 bases and J lost 0, with 9 bases in between. CDR1 is LGHNA and CDR2 is YSLEER in the germline V gene. The CDR3 consists of 14 residues. The CDR3 DNA sequence: TGCGCCAGCAGCCAGGAGCGGTTCTCCTACGAGCAGTACTTC. The encoded protein is CASSQERFSYEQYF.

The chain recombines TRBV28 with TRBJ1-2; TRBD1 is a possible D gene (6 bases). The ends were cut back, 5 bases at V and 4 bases at J, with 17 bases in the middle. CDR1 and CDR2 (germline): MDHEN, SYDVKM. The CDR3 consists of 15 residues. Written as DNA, the CDR3 is TGTGCCAGCAGTCTTGGAGGGGGGGCGAGCTATGGCTACACCTTC. It codes for CASSLGGGASYGYTF.